A selection of T cell receptor beta chains follows, all from one sample in a study of identifying expanded T cells in peripheral blood. Using immunoSEQ multiplex PCR, the repertoire was profiled, and TCRdb retains in-frame clones only, with some absent. The data show about 100,000 clones, with about 87% seen just once and about 5.9% held by the top ten. The specimen sequenced was blood. Receptors were obtained from a person between 18 and 69 years old in good health. Both conserved end residues are part of each CDR3. The D gene is left open where the match is weak. Only part of the rows carry a size: once, few, many, or a class if the clone is expanded.

j_call d_call v_call clone_size cdr3_length cdr3_nt cdr3_aa
TRBJ2-3 TRBD2 TRBV9 NA 17 TGTGCCAGCAGCGTAGGATCTAGCGGGAGCCGCACAGATACGCAGTATTTT CASSVGSSGSRTDTQYF
TRBJ1-4 NA TRBV28 NA 15 TGTGCCAGCAGTCCCAATCAAGCAACTAATGAAAAACTGTTTTTT CASSPNQATNEKLFF
TRBJ1-1 NA TRBV5-1 once 13 TGCGCCAGCAGCTTAAAATTGAACACTGAAGCTTTCTTT CASSLKLNTEAFF
TRBJ1-1 NA TRBV29-1 NA 13 TGCAGCGTTGATGTTGGGTGGTACACTGAAGCTTTCTTT CSVDVGWYTEAFF
TRBJ1-2 NA TRBV6-1 NA 11 TGTGCCAGCACAGTTAACTATGGCTACACCTTC CASTVNYGYTF
TRBJ2-5 TRBD2 TRBV10-3 NA 18 TGTGCCATCAGTGGGTCGGAACTAGCGGGTTGGGGGCAGGAGACCCAGTACTTC CAISGSELAGWGQETQYF
TRBJ1-1 NA TRBV7-9 NA 14 TGTGCCAGCAGCCTAGGGGCGATGAACACTGAAGCTTTCTTT CASSLGAMNTEAFF
TRBJ1-1 NA TRBV4-3 NA 14 TGCGCCAGCAGCCAAGATCCCTCGAACACTGAAGCTTTCTTT CASSQDPSNTEAFF
TRBJ2-3 NA TRBV9 NA 16 TGTGCCAGCAGCGCAAACGGGGGCTTTAGCACAGATACGCAGTATTTT CASSANGGFSTDTQYF
TRBJ2-2 NA TRBV28 NA 15 TGTGCCAGCAGTTTTGGGGCTCGGAACACCGGGGAGCTGTTTTTT CASSFGARNTGELFF
TRBJ2-1 TRBD2 TRBV7-8 NA 17 TGTGCCAGTATCGTTTGGGTAGCGGGAGAAAACTACAATGAGCAGTTCTTC CASIVWVAGENYNEQFF
TRBJ2-3 NA TRBV29-1 NA 13 TGCAGCGTTGCCGAGACAAGCACAGATACGCAGTATTTT CSVAETSTDTQYF
TRBJ1-1 NA TRBV7-9 NA 14 TGTGCCAGCACCATTCTCATTATGAACACTGAAGCTTTCTTT CASTILIMNTEAFF
TRBJ2-7 TRBD2 TRBV6-1 NA 16 TGTGCCAGCAGGGAAGGGTCACTAGCGGGGTCTTACGAGCAGTACTTC CASREGSLAGSYEQYF
TRBJ2-5 NA TRBV21-1 NA 14 TGTGCCAGCCCTAATTTAGGGGGCGGGGAGACCCAGTACTTC CASPNLGGGETQYF
TRBJ2-1 NA TRBV13 NA 15 TGTGCCAGCAGCTTCCCCGGGAGCTCCTACAATGAGCAGTTCTTC CASSFPGSSYNEQFF
TRBJ1-1 NA TRBV4-3 once 14 TGCGCCAGCAGCCGATGGAGGTCCGACACTGAAGCTTTCTTT CASSRWRSDTEAFF
TRBJ1-1 NA TRBV12-5 NA 12 TGTGCTTCAGGCCGCATGAACACTGAAGCTTTCTTT CASGRMNTEAFF
TRBJ2-1 NA TRBV19 NA 14 TGTGCCAGTAGTCGACAGGGACCTAGCGATGAGCAGTTCTTC CASSRQGPSDEQFF
TRBJ2-3 NA TRBV29-1 NA 16 TGCAGCGCCCAAGGGGTGGGTGGGGTTAACACAGATACGCAGTATTTT CSAQGVGGVNTDTQYF
TRBJ1-2 NA TRBV28 NA 14 TGTGCCAGCAGTCTAAAGGGGTCGGGGTATGGCTACACCTTC CASSLKGSGYGYTF
TRBJ2-7 NA TRBV18 NA 12 TGTGCCAGCTCCCCAAGCAACTACGAGCAGTACTTC CASSPSNYEQYF
TRBJ2-3 TRBD2 TRBV27 once 17 TGTGCCAGCAGTTTACTATGGGCTAGCGGGAGGGTAGATACGCAGTATTTT CASSLLWASGRVDTQYF
TRBJ2-6 NA TRBV5-1 once 12 TGCGCCAGCAGCTTGGACACCAACGTCCTGACTTTC CASSLDTNVLTF
TRBJ1-1 NA TRBV7-4 NA 16 TGTGCCAGCAGCTTAGCCCCCCTTGACGGTCTCACTGAAGCTTTCTTT CASSLAPLDGLTEAFF
TRBJ2-7 NA TRBV29-1 NA 14 TGCAGCGTGGCTGCCGGCTTCACGGGCTACGAGCAGTACTTC CSVAAGFTGYEQYF
TRBJ2-3 NA TRBV10-3 NA 14 TGTGCCATCAGACAGGGTGGGGACGCGGATACGCAGTATTTT CAIRQGGDADTQYF
TRBJ1-3 TRBD1 TRBV7-9 NA 17 TGTGCCAGCAGCTCCTCGACAGGGGTTCACTCTGGAAACACCATATATTTT CASSSSTGVHSGNTIYF
TRBJ1-2 TRBD1 TRBV6-1 NA 12 TGTGCCAGCAGTGCCCCGCGACAGGGACCTTTTTTC CASSAPRQGPFF
TRBJ2-6 NA TRBV4-2 NA 16 TGTGCCAGCAGCCAAGACAGGGTGAACGGGGCCAACGTCCTGACTTTC CASSQDRVNGANVLTF
TRBJ1-1 NA TRBV5-1 NA 13 TGCGCCAGCAGCTTGATTCCGCAGGGTGAAGCTTTCTTT CASSLIPQGEAFF
TRBJ1-1 NA TRBV5-1 NA 14 TGCGCCAGCAGCTTGCAACCCAGGAACACTGAAGCTTTCTTT CASSLQPRNTEAFF
TRBJ2-7 NA TRBV2 NA 13 TGTGCCAGCAGTGATGCCCCCTCTTACGAGCAGTACTTC CASSDAPSYEQYF
TRBJ1-2 NA TRBV10-3 NA 14 TGTGCCATCAGTGGCAGGGAAGGCGGCTATGGCTACACCTTC CAISGREGGYGYTF
TRBJ2-3 NA TRBV4-1 NA 15 TGCGCCAGCAGCTCCCCCGGGATTGGACAAGATACGCAGTATTTT CASSSPGIGQDTQYF
TRBJ2-5 TRBD2 TRBV9 NA 16 TGTGCCAGCAGCGTGTCCGGGACTAACTCAGCGGAGACCCAGTACTTC CASSVSGTNSAETQYF
TRBJ2-7 NA TRBV7-9 NA 14 TGTGCCAGCAGCTTCCCCGGGACATTGTACGAGCAGTACTTC CASSFPGTLYEQYF
TRBJ1-2 TRBD1 TRBV2 NA 15 TGTGCCAGCAGTCCCACAGGACAGGGCGGATATGGCTACACCTTC CASSPTGQGGYGYTF
TRBJ2-3 TRBD2 TRBV28 NA 16 TGTGCCAGCATCCTTTCCGGGACTAGGGGGGCAGATACGCAGTATTTT CASILSGTRGADTQYF
TRBJ2-2 TRBD2 TRBV30 once 16 TGTGCCTGGAGTCTAAAGCGGGGGGGAAACACCGGGGAGCTGTTTTTT CAWSLKRGGNTGELFF
TRBJ2-7 TRBD1 TRBV5-8 NA 14 TGTGCCAGCAGCTCCGGGGACAGGGGCTACGAGCAGTACTTC CASSSGDRGYEQYF
TRBJ2-1 NA TRBV2 NA 16 TGTGCCAGCAGTGAAGCGTCAGCTTCTAACTACAATGAGCAGTTCTTC CASSEASASNYNEQFF
TRBJ2-1 NA TRBV5-1 NA 15 TGCGCCAGCAGCCGAACTACCAGCTCCTACAATGAGCAGTTCTTC CASSRTTSSYNEQFF
TRBJ2-2 NA TRBV5-1 NA 15 TGCGCCAGCAGCTTCCAGGGTTCGGACACCGGGGAGCTGTTTTTT CASSFQGSDTGELFF
TRBJ2-1 NA TRBV6-1 NA 13 TGTGCCAGCAGTGAAGACGCTTTGGATGAGCAGTTCTTC CASSEDALDEQFF
TRBJ2-2 NA TRBV27 NA 14 TGTGCCAGCAGTTCGGGACGGGGGCCCGGGGAGCTGTTTTTT CASSSGRGPGELFF
TRBJ1-1 NA TRBV9 NA 13 TGTGCCAGCAGTTATGGGGGCGGCACTGAAGCTTTCTTT CASSYGGGTEAFF
TRBJ1-1 NA TRBV4-2 NA 14 TGTGCCAGCAGCCAAATCCCAAGAGGCACTGAAGCTTTCTTT CASSQIPRGTEAFF
TRBJ2-2 NA TRBV7-9 NA 14 TGTGCCAGCAGCTTATCAGGTTTCCCCGGGGAGCTGTTTTTT CASSLSGFPGELFF
TRBJ1-5 TRBD1 TRBV30 once 14 TGTGCCTGGAGTGTAGGGACAGCAAATCAGCCCCAGCATTTT CAWSVGTANQPQHF
TRBJ1-2 NA TRBV29-1 NA 13 TGCAGCGTTGGTCGGGGGGCTTTCTCTGGCTACACCTTC CSVGRGAFSGYTF
TRBJ2-6 TRBD2 TRBV5-1 NA 15 TGTGCCAGCACCCCGGGGGGTTCTGGGGCCAACGTCCTGACTTTC CASTPGGSGANVLTF
TRBJ1-5 NA TRBV6-5 NA 13 TGTGCCAGCAGTCAAGGTAGCAATCAGCCCCAGCATTTT CASSQGSNQPQHF
TRBJ2-1 NA TRBV5-4 NA 13 TGTGCCAGCAGCACCCCCGGGCCCAATGAGCAGTTCTTC CASSTPGPNEQFF
TRBJ2-2 TRBD1 TRBV4-3 NA 16 TGCGCCAGCAGCCAAGATGGGACAGGGAACACCGGGGAGCTGTTTTTT CASSQDGTGNTGELFF
TRBJ1-2 NA TRBV19 NA 15 TGTGCCAGTAGTATGGCCGCTCTTGGTAACTATGGCTACACCTTC CASSMAALGNYGYTF
TRBJ2-3 TRBD2 TRBV6-4 medium-sized 14 TGTGCCAGCAGCGGGACTAGCGGGACAGATACGCAGTATTTT CASSGTSGTDTQYF
TRBJ1-1 NA TRBV30 few 13 TGTGCCTGGAGTGTGGGGGTGGGGACGGAAGCTTTCTTT CAWSVGVGTEAFF
TRBJ1-1 TRBD1 TRBV11-2 NA 16 TGTGCCAGCAGCTTAGTCGTCGGGACAGGGGACACTGAAGCTTTCTTT CASSLVVGTGDTEAFF
TRBJ2-4 TRBD2 TRBV6-1 once 17 TGTGCCAGCAGTGAGGCTAGCGGGGGTCTAGCCAAAAACATTCAGTACTTC CASSEASGGLAKNIQYF